The rows below give T cell receptor beta chains drawn from one sample of a study of identical twins. One entry per CDR3 protein, called by TCRdb with MiXCR from the 5' RACE reads. The table shows about 810,000 distinct CDR3 sequences, with 9% to 15% occurring only once. This same sample was also taken into another study, of yellow fever vaccine responses in identical twins.

What was sequenced was PBMCs. These receptors were taken from a woman aged 18-35 years in good health. CDR3s include the opening cysteine and the closing phenylalanine or tryptophan. Fields, in order: J gene, CDR3 length, clone size, V gene, D gene, CDR3 protein, CDR3 DNA. A D gene is named only where the DNA matches it firmly. A row's size may be missing; if present it is once, few, many or a size class.

j_call: TRBJ2-7; cdr3_length: 14; clone_size: few; v_call: TRBV12-3/TRBV12-4; d_call: -; cdr3_aa: CASNPSGLSYEQYF; cdr3_nt: TGTGCCAGCAACCCGAGCGGGTTGTCCTACGAGCAGTACTTC
j_call: TRBJ2-3; cdr3_length: 16; clone_size: many; v_call: TRBV7-2; d_call: TRBD2; cdr3_aa: CASSLVGGSGTDTQYF; cdr3_nt: TGTGCCAGCAGCTTAGTTGGCGGGAGCGGGACAGATACGCAGTATTTT
j_call: TRBJ2-7; cdr3_length: 14; clone_size: -; v_call: TRBV6-1; d_call: -; cdr3_aa: CASRSAGGPYEQYF; cdr3_nt: TGTGCCAGCAGAAGCGCAGGGGGGCCCTACGAGCAGTACTTC
j_call: TRBJ2-3; cdr3_length: 11; clone_size: many; v_call: TRBV12-3/TRBV12-4; d_call: -; cdr3_aa: CASFGIDTQYF; cdr3_nt: TGTGCCAGCTTCGGGATAGATACGCAGTATTTT
j_call: TRBJ1-5; cdr3_length: 14; clone_size: -; v_call: TRBV10-3; d_call: TRBD1; cdr3_aa: CATKGGGQNQPQHF; cdr3_nt: TGTGCCACCAAGGGAGGGGGCCAAAATCAGCCCCAGCATTTT
j_call: TRBJ2-3; cdr3_length: 17; clone_size: -; v_call: TRBV11-2; d_call: -; cdr3_aa: CASSSIEIRSPEGTQYF; cdr3_nt: TGTGCCAGCAGCTCGATAGAGATCCGCTCGCCAGAGGGTACGCAGTATTTT
j_call: TRBJ2-1; cdr3_length: 14; clone_size: -; v_call: TRBV7-8; d_call: -; cdr3_aa: CASSVGLIYNEQFF; cdr3_nt: TGTGCCAGCTCGGTAGGGTTGATCTACAATGAGCAGTTCTTC
j_call: TRBJ2-3; cdr3_length: 14; clone_size: few; v_call: TRBV29-1; d_call: TRBD1; cdr3_aa: CSARTGISTDTQYF; cdr3_nt: TGCAGCGCCCGGACAGGGATTTCAACTGATACGCAGTATTTT
j_call: TRBJ2-2; cdr3_length: 14; clone_size: -; v_call: TRBV7-9; d_call: -; cdr3_aa: CATRDSRGTGELFF; cdr3_nt: TGTGCCACCCGGGACTCAAGGGGGACCGGGGAGCTGTTTTTT
j_call: TRBJ2-7; cdr3_length: 14; clone_size: few; v_call: TRBV13; d_call: -; cdr3_aa: CASRRGAGPYEQYF; cdr3_nt: TGTGCCAGCAGAAGGGGGGCGGGACCTTACGAGCAGTACTTC
j_call: TRBJ1-1; cdr3_length: 14; clone_size: few; v_call: TRBV20-1; d_call: -; cdr3_aa: CSATRQLFNTEAFF; cdr3_nt: TGCAGTGCTACTAGACAGTTATTTAACACTGAAGCTTTCTTT
j_call: TRBJ2-2; cdr3_length: 15; clone_size: -; v_call: TRBV7-9; d_call: TRBD1; cdr3_aa: CASTPGLQGSGELFF; cdr3_nt: TGTGCCAGCACCCCCGGATTACAGGGGTCCGGGGAGCTGTTTTTT
j_call: TRBJ1-3; cdr3_length: 15; clone_size: few; v_call: TRBV14; d_call: -; cdr3_aa: CASSQDVSSGNTIYF; cdr3_nt: TGTGCCAGCAGCCAAGATGTGAGCTCTGGAAACACCATATATTTT
j_call: TRBJ2-2; cdr3_length: 17; clone_size: few; v_call: TRBV5-5; d_call: TRBD1; cdr3_aa: CASRSAPTGENTGELFF; cdr3_nt: TGTGCCAGCAGATCCGCCCCAACAGGGGAAAACACCGGGGAGCTGTTTTTT
j_call: TRBJ2-1; cdr3_length: 12; clone_size: many; v_call: TRBV5-5; d_call: -; cdr3_aa: CASSLGLLEQFF; cdr3_nt: TGTGCCAGCAGCTTGGGTTTACTGGAGCAGTTCTTC
j_call: TRBJ2-4; cdr3_length: 14; clone_size: few; v_call: TRBV20-1; d_call: TRBD1; cdr3_aa: CSAPTPGQGGIQYF; cdr3_nt: TGCAGTGCCCCTACCCCCGGACAGGGAGGCATTCAGTACTTC
j_call: TRBJ1-2; cdr3_length: 14; clone_size: -; v_call: TRBV29-1; d_call: -; cdr3_aa: CSVGRDRADYGYTF; cdr3_nt: TGCAGCGTTGGCAGGGACCGGGCAGACTATGGCTACACCTTC
j_call: TRBJ1-1; cdr3_length: 15; clone_size: few; v_call: TRBV2; d_call: TRBD1; cdr3_aa: CASSGKTGGFTEAFF; cdr3_nt: TGTGCCAGCAGTGGAAAGACAGGGGGATTCACTGAAGCTTTCTTT
j_call: TRBJ1-5; cdr3_length: 14; clone_size: few; v_call: TRBV12-3/TRBV12-4; d_call: -; cdr3_aa: CASSFGTTQWPQHF; cdr3_nt: TGTGCCAGCAGTTTTGGAACAACCCAATGGCCCCAGCATTTT
j_call: TRBJ1-2; cdr3_length: 13; clone_size: few; v_call: TRBV6-1; d_call: -; cdr3_aa: CASSEEENYGHTF; cdr3_nt: TGTGCCAGCAGTGAAGAGGAGAACTATGGCCACACCTTC
j_call: TRBJ1-2; cdr3_length: 16; clone_size: few; v_call: TRBV11-2; d_call: -; cdr3_aa: CASSHFLRSGNYGYTF; cdr3_nt: TGTGCCAGCAGCCACTTCCTAAGGTCGGGAAACTATGGCTACACCTTC
j_call: TRBJ1-1; cdr3_length: 12; clone_size: few; v_call: TRBV12-3/TRBV12-4; d_call: -; cdr3_aa: CASILLQGEAFF; cdr3_nt: TGTGCCAGCATCTTGTTACAGGGTGAAGCTTTCTTT
j_call: TRBJ2-3; cdr3_length: 17; clone_size: many; v_call: TRBV15; d_call: TRBD2; cdr3_aa: CATSDYSGREQPDTQYF; cdr3_nt: TGTGCCACCAGCGATTATAGCGGGAGGGAACAACCAGATACGCAGTATTTT
j_call: TRBJ2-3; cdr3_length: 17; clone_size: few; v_call: TRBV6-2/TRBV6-3; d_call: TRBD2; cdr3_aa: CASTKGGLALPTDTQYF; cdr3_nt: TGTGCCAGCACCAAAGGGGGACTAGCCCTACCCACAGATACGCAGTATTTT
j_call: TRBJ2-2; cdr3_length: 14; clone_size: -; v_call: TRBV7-2; d_call: -; cdr3_aa: CASSSGPGTGELFF; cdr3_nt: TGTGCCAGCAGCTCCGGCCCGGGGACCGGGGAGCTGTTTTTT
j_call: TRBJ2-7; cdr3_length: 15; clone_size: few; v_call: TRBV27; d_call: -; cdr3_aa: CASSLVGGHSYEQYF; cdr3_nt: TGTGCCAGCAGTTTAGTAGGTGGGCACTCCTACGAGCAGTACTTC
j_call: TRBJ1-2; cdr3_length: 17; clone_size: -; v_call: TRBV29-1; d_call: -; cdr3_aa: CSVAGTVDSLPNYGYTF; cdr3_nt: TGCAGCGTTGCCGGGACCGTAGACAGTCTACCTAACTATGGCTACACCTTC
j_call: TRBJ1-2; cdr3_length: 14; clone_size: many; v_call: TRBV24-1; d_call: -; cdr3_aa: CATSDLRTGYGYTF; cdr3_nt: TGTGCCACCAGTGATTTACGCACAGGCTATGGCTACACCTTC
j_call: TRBJ1-1; cdr3_length: 12; clone_size: many; v_call: TRBV29-1; d_call: TRBD1; cdr3_aa: CSASGQGTEAFF; cdr3_nt: TGCAGCGCATCGGGACAGGGGACTGAAGCTTTCTTT
j_call: TRBJ1-4; cdr3_length: 14; clone_size: -; v_call: TRBV29-1; d_call: TRBD1; cdr3_aa: CSVDYRGEGEKLFF; cdr3_nt: TGCAGCGTTGACTACAGGGGGGAGGGTGAAAAACTGTTTTTT
j_call: TRBJ1-3; cdr3_length: 14; clone_size: few; v_call: TRBV11-1; d_call: -; cdr3_aa: CASSPGPPRNTIYF; cdr3_nt: TGTGCCAGCAGCCCGGGACCCCCGAGAAACACCATATATTTT
j_call: TRBJ2-1; cdr3_length: 13; clone_size: few; v_call: TRBV2; d_call: TRBD1; cdr3_aa: CASSATGGGEQFF; cdr3_nt: TGTGCCAGCAGTGCTACAGGGGGTGGCGAGCAGTTCTTC
j_call: TRBJ2-1; cdr3_length: 18; clone_size: few; v_call: TRBV5-5; d_call: TRBD2; cdr3_aa: CASSSSFPGTSRYNEQFF; cdr3_nt: TGTGCCAGCAGCTCCTCTTTTCCCGGGACTAGCCGATACAATGAGCAGTTCTTC
j_call: TRBJ1-1; cdr3_length: 12; clone_size: many; v_call: TRBV29-1; d_call: -; cdr3_aa: CSGQPGNTEAFF; cdr3_nt: TGCAGCGGACAACCGGGGAACACTGAAGCTTTCTTT
j_call: TRBJ1-6; cdr3_length: 14; clone_size: -; v_call: TRBV7-8; d_call: -; cdr3_aa: CASSLALYNSPLHF; cdr3_nt: TGTGCCAGCAGCCTGGCCCTTTATAATTCACCCCTCCACTTT
j_call: TRBJ2-4; cdr3_length: 16; clone_size: few; v_call: TRBV20-1; d_call: -; cdr3_aa: CSARELPTVGKNIQYF; cdr3_nt: TGCAGTGCTAGAGAACTCCCCACCGTAGGCAAAAACATTCAGTACTTC
j_call: TRBJ2-7; cdr3_length: 15; clone_size: -; v_call: TRBV5-1; d_call: TRBD2; cdr3_aa: CASSAGLAVTYEQYF; cdr3_nt: TGCGCCAGCAGCGCCGGACTAGCGGTAACCTACGAGCAGTACTTC
j_call: TRBJ2-2; cdr3_length: 19; clone_size: -; v_call: TRBV11-1; d_call: -; cdr3_aa: CASSPTRQGSGAQSGELFF; cdr3_nt: TGTGCCAGCAGCCCCACCCGACAAGGTTCCGGGGCGCAAAGCGGGGAGCTGTTTTTT
j_call: TRBJ2-5; cdr3_length: 16; clone_size: few; v_call: TRBV5-1; d_call: -; cdr3_aa: CASSLTQGYLQETQYF; cdr3_nt: TGCGCCAGCAGCTTGACCCAGGGGTACCTCCAAGAGACCCAGTACTTC
j_call: TRBJ2-3; cdr3_length: 16; clone_size: -; v_call: TRBV12-3/TRBV12-4; d_call: TRBD2; cdr3_aa: CASSFWAGGNTDTQYF; cdr3_nt: TGTGCCAGCAGTTTCTGGGCGGGGGGCAACACAGATACGCAGTATTTT
j_call: TRBJ2-1; cdr3_length: 18; clone_size: few; v_call: TRBV25-1; d_call: TRBD2; cdr3_aa: CASSGGPQSGGRNNEQFF; cdr3_nt: TGTGCCAGCAGTGGGGGCCCCCAGAGCGGGGGTCGGAACAATGAGCAGTTCTTC
j_call: TRBJ2-2; cdr3_length: 16; clone_size: -; v_call: TRBV7-6; d_call: -; cdr3_aa: CASSLVEGPDTGELFF; cdr3_nt: TGTGCCAGCAGCTTAGTGGAGGGTCCGGACACCGGGGAGCTGTTTTTT
j_call: TRBJ1-1; cdr3_length: 14; clone_size: -; v_call: TRBV28; d_call: -; cdr3_aa: CASSLRGLKTEAFF; cdr3_nt: TGTGCCAGCAGTTTAAGGGGGTTGAAGACTGAAGCTTTCTTT
j_call: TRBJ2-7; cdr3_length: 11; clone_size: few; v_call: TRBV29-1; d_call: -; cdr3_aa: CSVFAGYEQYF; cdr3_nt: TGCAGCGTTTTTGCAGGTTACGAGCAGTACTTC
j_call: TRBJ2-2; cdr3_length: 15; clone_size: -; v_call: TRBV10-2; d_call: -; cdr3_aa: CASSGVGSGTGELLF; cdr3_nt: -
j_call: TRBJ2-1; cdr3_length: 14; clone_size: -; v_call: TRBV12-3/TRBV12-4; d_call: TRBD2; cdr3_aa: CASRETSGINEQFF; cdr3_nt: TGTGCCAGCAGGGAGACTAGCGGGATTAATGAGCAGTTCTTC
j_call: TRBJ1-2; cdr3_length: 11; clone_size: few; v_call: TRBV28; d_call: -; cdr3_aa: CASMEAYGYTF; cdr3_nt: TGTGCCAGCATGGAAGCCTATGGCTACACCTTC
j_call: TRBJ2-7; cdr3_length: 14; clone_size: -; v_call: TRBV7-6; d_call: -; cdr3_aa: CASSLNWGRYEQYF; cdr3_nt: TGTGCCAGCAGCTTAAACTGGGGTCGATACGAGCAGTACTTC
j_call: TRBJ2-3; cdr3_length: 13; clone_size: few; v_call: TRBV25-1; d_call: TRBD1; cdr3_aa: CASSKTGVDTQYF; cdr3_nt: TGTGCCAGCAGTAAAACAGGGGTAGATACGCAGTATTTT
j_call: TRBJ1-1; cdr3_length: 14; clone_size: -; v_call: TRBV2; d_call: -; cdr3_aa: CASSPLGGGTEAFF; cdr3_nt: TGTGCCAGCAGCCCCCTAGGGGGGGGAACTGAAGCTTTCTTT
j_call: TRBJ1-1; cdr3_length: 17; clone_size: -; v_call: TRBV15; d_call: -; cdr3_aa: CATSRPRGAGSDTEAFF; cdr3_nt: TGTGCCACCAGCAGACCCCGGGGTGCGGGGTCGGACACTGAAGCTTTCTTT
j_call: TRBJ2-1; cdr3_length: 16; clone_size: -; v_call: TRBV20-1; d_call: TRBD2; cdr3_aa: CSARQTSGRIGNEQFF; cdr3_nt: TGCAGTGCTAGACAGACTAGCGGGAGGATTGGCAATGAGCAGTTCTTC
j_call: TRBJ1-1; cdr3_length: 11; clone_size: -; v_call: TRBV20-1; d_call: TRBD1; cdr3_aa: CSAVQGAEAFF; cdr3_nt: TGCAGTGCTGTACAGGGGGCCGAAGCTTTCTTT
j_call: TRBJ2-1; cdr3_length: 15; clone_size: many; v_call: TRBV14; d_call: -; cdr3_aa: CASSQDRRFYNEQFF; cdr3_nt: TGTGCCAGCAGCCAAGATAGGCGGTTCTACAATGAGCAGTTCTTC